Listed below are T cell receptor beta chains from one sample, sequenced in a study of spatial heterogeneity in lung cancer. TCRdb re-analysed the 5' RACE reads in MiXCR, keeping a single row per CDR3 protein. The sample has 900 to 1,400 distinct CDR3 sequences; 20% to 30% are singletons. The specimen comprised lung tumor tissue, sampled at surgery. These receptors were obtained from a male donor with early-stage non-small cell lung cancer. The CDR3 runs from the conserved cysteine through the conserved F or W. A D gene is named only where the DNA matches it firmly. Only some rows state a clone size, as once, few, many or a class for expanded clones.

j_gene	v_gene	abundance	d_gene	CDR3aa	CDR3nt
TRBJ2-3	TRBV19	NA	NA	CASSYDFSTDTQYF	TGTGCCAGTAGTTATGACTTTAGCACAGATACGCAGTATTTT
TRBJ1-2	TRBV6-5	NA	NA	CASSSTLPGGLYGYTF	TGTGCCAGCAGTTCTACCCTACCGGGCGGCTTATATGGCTACACCTTC
TRBJ1-1	TRBV2	large	NA	CASSEKRALF	TGTGCCAGCAGTGAAAAGAGGGCTCTCTTT
TRBJ2-5	TRBV5-6	NA	NA	CASSLATVETQYF	TGTGCCAGCAGCTTGGCTACAGTAGAGACCCAGTACTTC
TRBJ2-1	TRBV28	large	TRBD2	CASSGGLAGGITREQFF	TGTGCCAGCAGTGGGGGACTAGCGGGGGGAATTACGCGCGAGCAGTTCTTC
TRBJ2-7	TRBV9	large	NA	CASSVGGPGDLHEQYF	TGTGCCAGCAGCGTAGGGGGCCCAGGGGATCTCCACGAGCAGTACTTC
TRBJ2-2	TRBV7-6	few	TRBD1	CASSLEWAGTGRSGELFF	TGTGCCAGCAGCTTAGAATGGGCCGGGACAGGGCGATCCGGGGAGCTGTTTTTT
TRBJ2-1	TRBV29-1	many	TRBD1	CSVEVRTGLYNEQFF	TGCAGCGTTGAAGTGAGGACAGGGTTATACAATGAGCAGTTCTTC
TRBJ2-1	TRBV28	NA	TRBD1	CTCGQGNYNEQFF	TGTACCTGCGGACAGGGGAACTACAATGAGCAGTTCTTC
TRBJ2-3	TRBV27	few	NA	CASTLKGYSPADTQYF	TGTGCCAGCACCCTCAAGGGCTATTCCCCCGCAGATACGCAGTATTTT
TRBJ1-2	TRBV12-3/TRBV12-4	medium-sized	NA	CASSFARANYGYTF	TGTGCCAGCAGTTTCGCCAGGGCTAACTATGGCTACACCTTC
TRBJ2-1	TRBV12-3/TRBV12-4	large	NA	CASRPGMGEQFF	TGTGCCAGCAGGCCGGGGATGGGGGAGCAGTTCTTC
TRBJ1-4	TRBV6-1	large	NA	CASSESVGANEKLFF	TGTGCCAGCAGTGAATCTGTGGGGGCTAATGAAAAACTGTTTTTT
TRBJ1-1	TRBV5-1	NA	NA	CASSLAPGGEAFF	TGCGCCAGCAGCTTGGCCCCGGGGGGTGAAGCTTTCTTT
TRBJ2-3	TRBV6-2/TRBV6-3	NA	NA	CASRTPVGDCTDTQYF	TGTGCCAGCAGAACCCCCGTTGGAGACTGCACAGATACGCAGTATTTT
TRBJ2-1	TRBV28	NA	TRBD2	CASSQTGTSGGGEQFF	TGTGCCAGCAGTCAGACCGGGACTAGCGGGGGAGGTGAGCAGTTCTTC
TRBJ2-1	TRBV28	NA	NA	CASIGGSGGDEQFF	TGTGCCAGCATAGGTGGTAGCGGTGGCGATGAGCAGTTCTTC
TRBJ2-7	TRBV7-2	large	NA	CASSLDPGNYEQYF	TGTGCCAGCAGCTTAGACCCAGGGAACTACGAGCAGTACTTC
TRBJ2-7	TRBV29-1	few	NA	CSVDTDSSYEQYF	TGCAGCGTTGACACGGACAGCTCCTACGAGCAGTACTTC
TRBJ2-6	TRBV29-1	NA	NA	CSAADSGANVLTF	TGCAGCGCAGCAGACTCTGGGGCCAACGTCCTGACTTTC
TRBJ2-7	TRBV29-1	medium-sized	NA	CSAVTSYEQYF	TGCAGCGCCGTTACAAGCTACGAGCAGTACTTC
TRBJ2-3	TRBV5-6	large	TRBD1	CASSTDRGTVQYF	TGTGCCAGCAGCACGGACAGGGGGACTGTGCAGTATTTT
TRBJ1-6	TRBV6-6	large	NA	CASSYRGYNSPLHF	TGTGCCAGCAGTTACAGGGGTTATAATTCACCCCTCCACTTT
TRBJ1-1	TRBV6-1	NA	TRBD1	CASSTTGGSTEAFF	TGTGCCAGCAGTACGACAGGGGGGAGCACTGAAGCTTTCTTT
TRBJ2-1	TRBV7-3	large	TRBD1	CASSRDSFYNEQFF	TGTGCCAGCAGCCGGGACAGCTTTTACAATGAGCAGTTCTTC
TRBJ2-1	TRBV3-1	NA	NA	CASSHETREQFF	TGTGCCAGCAGCCACGAGACTAGGGAGCAGTTCTTC
TRBJ1-5	TRBV19	medium-sized	NA	CASSIGGTGNQPQHF	TGTGCCAGTAGTATCGGGGGTACGGGCAATCAGCCCCAGCATTTT
TRBJ2-1	TRBV20-1	few	NA	CSANLDVYNEQFF	TGCAGTGCTAACTTGGATGTTTACAATGAGCAGTTCTTC
TRBJ2-2	TRBV27	NA	TRBD2	CASLGLAGGPRTGELFF	TGTGCCAGCCTCGGTTTAGCGGGAGGCCCCCGCACCGGGGAGCTGTTTTTT
TRBJ1-4	TRBV18	few	NA	CASSPEAITTEKLFF	TGTGCCAGCTCACCAGAAGCGATAACCACCGAAAAACTGTTTTTT
TRBJ2-7	TRBV12-3/TRBV12-4	large	NA	CASSSGVREQYF	TGTGCCAGTAGTTCGGGGGTTCGGGAGCAGTACTTC
TRBJ1-1	TRBV3-1	large	NA	CASSQVRGNTEAFF	TGTGCCAGCAGCCAAGTAAGGGGGAACACTGAAGCTTTCTTT
TRBJ2-7	TRBV11-1	NA	NA	CASSQHPGPYEQYF	TGTGCCAGCAGCCAACATCCAGGACCCTACGAGCAGTACTTC
TRBJ2-1	TRBV5-6	medium-sized	TRBD1	CASSAVRDRRQFF	TGTGCCAGCAGCGCCGTCCGGGACAGGAGGCAGTTCTTC
TRBJ2-2	TRBV9	medium-sized	NA	CASSVVQGSGELFF	TGTGCCAGCAGCGTAGTGCAGGGTAGCGGGGAGCTGTTTTTT
TRBJ2-3	TRBV12-3/TRBV12-4	large	TRBD2	CASSFSGGPTDTQYF	TGTGCCAGCAGTTTTAGCGGGGGGCCCACAGATACGCAGTATTTT
TRBJ1-6	TRBV20-1	medium-sized	TRBD1	CSARQGASPLHF	TGCAGTGCTAGACAGGGGGCTTCACCCCTCCACTTT
TRBJ2-2	TRBV6-2/TRBV6-3	NA	NA	CASSYLGGFTGELFF	TGTGCCAGCAGTTACCTGGGGGGTTTCACCGGGGAGCTGTTTTTT
TRBJ1-1	TRBV5-1	NA	NA	CASSLPLNTEAFF	TGCGCCAGCAGCTTACCTCTCAACACTGAAGCTTTCTTT
TRBJ2-3	TRBV12-3/TRBV12-4	few	NA	CASSSRVPGTDTQYF	TGTGCCAGCAGTTCCCGGGTCCCGGGGACCGATACGCAGTATTTT